The 6 T cell receptor beta chains presented below share a single source sample, sequenced in a study of naive and memory T cell subsets. Two oligonucleotides, mixed equimolar, formed the beta constant-region primer covering TRBC1 and TRBC2. TCRdb re-called the UMI-ligation and nested PCR reads through MiXCR, storing one row per CDR3 protein. The sample contains tens of thousands of distinct CDR3 sequences, less than 15% of which appear only once. The sequenced material came from central memory CD4+ T cells from blood. These receptors were taken from a human donor in good health.

This chain uses TRBV20-1 with TRBJ2-3, with 7 positions matching TRBD2. CDR1 is DFQATT and CDR2 is SNEGSKA in the germline V gene (reference sequence). There are 14 residues in the CDR3. V was clipped by 4 bases and J by 4 bases; unmatched bases: 8. The CDR3 DNA reads as TGCAGTGCTACGAGCGGCGGGGGAGCAGATACGCAGTATTTT. This sequence encodes CSATSGGGADTQYF.

This clonotype was counted only a few times. The gene calls are TRBV7-3 and TRBJ2-3; D call uncertain. V was shortened by 6 bases and J by 4 bases, with 17 bases between the two germline ends. There are 15 residues in the CDR3. Germline V CDR1 and CDR2: SGHTA, FQGTGA. The CDR3 bases are TGTGCCAGCAGTCACGCGTCGGGTTCAGCAGATACGCAGTATTTT. It is translated as CASSHASGSADTQYF.

This clonotype was picked up many times. The chain links TRBV7-2 to TRBJ1-5; D call uncertain. V was shortened by 0 bases and J by 3 bases, with 12 bases between the two germline ends. The CDR3 spans 16 residues. CDR1 and CDR2 from the germline V gene are SGHTA and FQGNSA. In nucleotides, the CDR3 is TGTGCCAGCAGCTTAGCCCCAGCCCCCATCAATCAGCCCCAGCATTTT. It is translated as CASSLAPAPINQPQHF.

The chain couples TRBV5-6 to TRBJ1-5, with 11 bases fitting TRBD1. The CDR3 consists of 17 residues. Germline assignment: CDR1 SGHDT and CDR2 YYEEEE. J lost 11 bases, V lost 4 bases, and 17 bases had no gene match. CDR3 sequence: CASSGRGTGGRRGSQHF. For the CDR3, the DNA is TGTGCCAGCAGCGGACGGGGGACAGGGGGGCGTCGAGGGTCCCAGCATTTT.

The CDR3 spells CASSQVYNSPLHF. The CDR3, as DNA: TGTGCCAGCAGCCAGGTGTATAATTCACCCCTCCACTTT. The gene calls are TRBV7-2 and TRBJ1-6; D gene uncertain. Germline CDR1 reads SGHTA; CDR2 reads FQGNSA. V lost 5 bases and J lost 4, with 6 bases in between. The CDR3 covers 13 residues.

This clonotype was found a few times. This chain uses TRBV19 with TRBJ2-7, with a weak D call TRBD1 (6 bases). In germline, CDR1 is LNHDA, CDR2 SQIVND (reference sequence). V gave up 4 bases and J gave up 9 bases, with 16 bases separating them. The CDR3 has 13 residues. The CDR3 bases are TGTGCCAGTAGTACCCCCCAGGGGACCGTGCAGTACTTC. Its translation: CASSTPQGTVQYF.